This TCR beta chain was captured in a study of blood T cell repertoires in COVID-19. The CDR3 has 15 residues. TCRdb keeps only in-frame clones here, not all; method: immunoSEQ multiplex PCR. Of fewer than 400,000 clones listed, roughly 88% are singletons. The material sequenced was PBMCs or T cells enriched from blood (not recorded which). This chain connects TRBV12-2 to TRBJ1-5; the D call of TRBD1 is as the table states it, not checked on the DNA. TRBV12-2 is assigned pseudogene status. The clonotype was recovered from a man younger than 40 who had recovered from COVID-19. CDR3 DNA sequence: TGTGCAAGTCGCTTAGGTGGCAGGAGCAATCAGCCCCAGCATTTT. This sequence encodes CASRLGGRSNQPQHF.